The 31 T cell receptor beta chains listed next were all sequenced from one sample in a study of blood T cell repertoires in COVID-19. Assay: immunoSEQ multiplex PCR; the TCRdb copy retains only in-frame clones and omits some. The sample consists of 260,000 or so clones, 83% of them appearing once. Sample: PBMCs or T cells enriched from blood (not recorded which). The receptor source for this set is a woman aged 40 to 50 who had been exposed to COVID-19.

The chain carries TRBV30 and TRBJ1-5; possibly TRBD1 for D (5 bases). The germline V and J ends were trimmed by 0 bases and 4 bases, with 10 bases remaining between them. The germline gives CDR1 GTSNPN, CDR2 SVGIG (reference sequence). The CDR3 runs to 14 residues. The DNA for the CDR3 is TGTGCCTGGAGTGTACGGGCAGGGAATCAGCCCCAGCATTTT. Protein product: CAWSVRAGNQPQHF.

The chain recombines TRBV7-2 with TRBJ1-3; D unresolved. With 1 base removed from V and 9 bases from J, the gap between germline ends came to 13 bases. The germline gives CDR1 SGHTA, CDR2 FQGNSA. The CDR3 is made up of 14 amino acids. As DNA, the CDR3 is TGTGCCAGCAGCTTAGATCGAGGGTTAACCACCATATATTTT. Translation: CASSLDRGLTTIYF.

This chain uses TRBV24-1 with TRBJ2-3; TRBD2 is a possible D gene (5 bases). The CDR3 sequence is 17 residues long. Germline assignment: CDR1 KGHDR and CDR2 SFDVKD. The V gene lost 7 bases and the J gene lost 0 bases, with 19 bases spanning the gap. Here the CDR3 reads CATRPLGRPGSTDTQYF. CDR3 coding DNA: TGTGCCACCAGGCCTCTGGGCAGGCCGGGGAGCACAGATACGCAGTATTTT.

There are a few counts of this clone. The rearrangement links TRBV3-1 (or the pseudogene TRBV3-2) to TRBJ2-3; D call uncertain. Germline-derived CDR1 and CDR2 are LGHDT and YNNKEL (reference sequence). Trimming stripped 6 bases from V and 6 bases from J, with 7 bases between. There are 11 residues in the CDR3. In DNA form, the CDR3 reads TGTGCCAGCAGTTCCTCGGATACGCAGTATTTT. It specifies CASSSSDTQYF.

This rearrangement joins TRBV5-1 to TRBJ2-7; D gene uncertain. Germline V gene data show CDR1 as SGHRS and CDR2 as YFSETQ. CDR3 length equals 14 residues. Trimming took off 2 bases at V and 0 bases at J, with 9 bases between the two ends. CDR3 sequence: CASSFEGGSYEQYF. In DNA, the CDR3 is TGCGCCAGCAGCTTCGAAGGCGGCTCCTACGAGCAGTACTTC.

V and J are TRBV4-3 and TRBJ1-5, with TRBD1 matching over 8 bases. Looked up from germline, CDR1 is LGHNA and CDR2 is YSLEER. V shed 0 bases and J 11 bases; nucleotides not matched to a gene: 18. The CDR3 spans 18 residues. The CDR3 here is CASSQDLLLDREVRAQHF. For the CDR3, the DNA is TGCGCCAGCAGCCAAGATTTACTACTGGACAGGGAGGTTAGGGCCCAGCATTTT.

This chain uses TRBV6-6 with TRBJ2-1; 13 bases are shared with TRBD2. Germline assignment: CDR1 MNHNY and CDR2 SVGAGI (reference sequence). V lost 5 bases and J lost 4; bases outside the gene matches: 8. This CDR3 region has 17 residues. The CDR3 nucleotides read TGTGCCAGCAGTCCGCTGGGGACTAGCGGGGTTTACAATGAGCAGTTCTTC. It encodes CASSPLGTSGVYNEQFF.

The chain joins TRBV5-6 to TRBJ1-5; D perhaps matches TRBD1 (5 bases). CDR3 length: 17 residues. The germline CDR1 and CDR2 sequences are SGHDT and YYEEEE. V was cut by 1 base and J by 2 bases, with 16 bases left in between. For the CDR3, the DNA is TGTGCCAGCAGCTTGCTGGGGCCCACGGCGGGCAATCAGCCCCAGCATTTT. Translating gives CASSLLGPTAGNQPQHF. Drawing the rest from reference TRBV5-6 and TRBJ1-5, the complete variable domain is DAGVTQSPTHLIKTRGQQVTLRCSPKSGHDTVSWYQQALGQGPQFIFQYYEEEERQRGNFPDRFSGHQFPNYSSELNVNALLLGDSALYLCASSLLGPTAGNQPQHFGDGTRLSIL.

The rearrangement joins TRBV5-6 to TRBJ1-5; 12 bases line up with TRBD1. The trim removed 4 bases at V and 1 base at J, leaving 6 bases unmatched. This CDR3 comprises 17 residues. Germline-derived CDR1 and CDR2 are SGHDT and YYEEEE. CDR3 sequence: CASSLGTGGRSNQPQHF. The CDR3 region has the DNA TGTGCCAGCAGCCTCGGGACAGGGGGCAGGAGCAATCAGCCCCAGCATTTT. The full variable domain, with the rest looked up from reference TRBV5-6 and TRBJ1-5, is DAGVTQSPTHLIKTRGQQVTLRCSPKSGHDTVSWYQQALGQGPQFIFQYYEEEERQRGNFPDRFSGHQFPNYSSELNVNALLLGDSALYLCASSLGTGGRSNQPQHFGDGTRLSIL.

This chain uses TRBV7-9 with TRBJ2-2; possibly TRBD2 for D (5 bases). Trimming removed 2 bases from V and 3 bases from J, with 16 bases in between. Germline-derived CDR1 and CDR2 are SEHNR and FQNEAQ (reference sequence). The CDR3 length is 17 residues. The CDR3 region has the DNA TGTGCCAGCAGCTTATCGGGGTCGAGGCCCTACACCGGGGAGCTGTTTTTT. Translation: CASSLSGSRPYTGELFF.

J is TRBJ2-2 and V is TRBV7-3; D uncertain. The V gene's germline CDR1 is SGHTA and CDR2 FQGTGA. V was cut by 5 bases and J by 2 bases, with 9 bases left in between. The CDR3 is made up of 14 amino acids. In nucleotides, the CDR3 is TGTGCCAGCAGCCTACTAAAAAACACCGGGGAGCTGTTTTTT. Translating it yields CASSLLKNTGELFF. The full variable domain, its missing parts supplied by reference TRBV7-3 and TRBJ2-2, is GAGVSQTPSNKVTEKGKYVELRCDPISGHTALYWYRQSLGQGPEFLIYFQGTGAADDSGLPNDRFFAVRPEGSVSTLKIQRTERGDSAVYLCASSLLKNTGELFFGEGSRLTVL.

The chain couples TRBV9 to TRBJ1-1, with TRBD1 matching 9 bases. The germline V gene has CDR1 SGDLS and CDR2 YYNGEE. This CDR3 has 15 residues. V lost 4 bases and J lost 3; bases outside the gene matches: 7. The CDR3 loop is CASSPPRTGDTEAFF. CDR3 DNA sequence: TGTGCCAGCAGCCCCCCCCGGACAGGGGACACTGAAGCTTTCTTT.

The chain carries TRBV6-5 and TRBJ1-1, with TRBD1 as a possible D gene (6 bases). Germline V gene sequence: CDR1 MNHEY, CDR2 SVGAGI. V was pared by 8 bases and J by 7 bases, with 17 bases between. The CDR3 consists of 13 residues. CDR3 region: CASGVRTADEAFF. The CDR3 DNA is TGTGCCAGCGGGGTAAGGACAGCGGATGAAGCTTTCTTT.

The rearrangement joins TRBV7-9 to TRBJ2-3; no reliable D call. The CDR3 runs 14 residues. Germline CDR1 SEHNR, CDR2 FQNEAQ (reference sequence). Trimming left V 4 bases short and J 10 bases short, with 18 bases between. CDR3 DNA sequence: TGTGCCAGCAGCTATGTCCCGGCCCCCGAGGCGCAGTATTTT. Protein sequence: CASSYVPAPEAQYF.

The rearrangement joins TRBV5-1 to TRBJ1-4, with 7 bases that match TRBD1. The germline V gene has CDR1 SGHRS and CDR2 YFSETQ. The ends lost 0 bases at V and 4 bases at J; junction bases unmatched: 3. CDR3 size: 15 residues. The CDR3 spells CASSLVSGGNEKLFF. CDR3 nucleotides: TGCGCCAGCAGCTTGGTTTCAGGGGGTAATGAAAAACTGTTTTTT.

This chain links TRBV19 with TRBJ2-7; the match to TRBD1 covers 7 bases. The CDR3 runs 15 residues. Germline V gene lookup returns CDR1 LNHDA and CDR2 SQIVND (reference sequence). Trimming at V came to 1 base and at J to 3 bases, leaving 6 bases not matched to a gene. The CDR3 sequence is CASSIADRLYYEQYF. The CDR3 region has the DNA TGTGCCAGTAGTATAGCGGACAGGTTGTACTACGAGCAGTACTTC. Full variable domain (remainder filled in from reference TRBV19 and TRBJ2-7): DGGITQSPKYLFRKEGQNVTLSCEQNLNHDAMYWYRQDPGQGLRLIYYSQIVNDFQKGDIAEGYSVSREKKESFPLTVTSAQKNPTAFYLCASSIADRLYYEQYFGPGTRLTVT.

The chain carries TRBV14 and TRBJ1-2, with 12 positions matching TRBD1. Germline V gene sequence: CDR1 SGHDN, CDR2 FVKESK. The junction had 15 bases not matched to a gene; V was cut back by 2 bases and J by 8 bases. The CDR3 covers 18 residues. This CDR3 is CASSQLTAGTGGLGGYTF. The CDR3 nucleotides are TGTGCCAGCAGCCAACTAACCGCCGGGACAGGGGGCCTCGGAGGCTACACCTTC.

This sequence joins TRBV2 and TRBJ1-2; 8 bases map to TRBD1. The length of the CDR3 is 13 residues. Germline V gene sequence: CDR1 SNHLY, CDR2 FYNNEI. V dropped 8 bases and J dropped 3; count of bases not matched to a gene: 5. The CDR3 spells CASWGQEDYGYTF. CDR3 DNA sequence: TGTGCCAGCTGGGGACAGGAGGACTATGGCTACACCTTC.

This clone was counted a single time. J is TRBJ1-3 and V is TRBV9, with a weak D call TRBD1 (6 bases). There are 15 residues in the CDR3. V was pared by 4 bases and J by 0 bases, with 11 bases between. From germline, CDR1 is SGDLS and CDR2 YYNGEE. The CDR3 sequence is CASSPDRFSGNTIYF. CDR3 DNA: TGTGCCAGCAGCCCCGACAGGTTCTCTGGAAACACCATATATTTT.

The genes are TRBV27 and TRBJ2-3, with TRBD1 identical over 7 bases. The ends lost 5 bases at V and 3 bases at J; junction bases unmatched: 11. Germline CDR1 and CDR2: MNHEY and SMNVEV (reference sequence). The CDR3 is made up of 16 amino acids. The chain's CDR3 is CASSTHRQGGTDTQYF. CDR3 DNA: TGTGCCAGCAGTACACACCGACAGGGTGGGACAGATACGCAGTATTTT.

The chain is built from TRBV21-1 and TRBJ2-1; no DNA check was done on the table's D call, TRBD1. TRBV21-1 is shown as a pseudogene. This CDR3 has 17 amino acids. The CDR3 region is CASSKGGRDRRYNEQFF. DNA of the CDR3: TGTGCCAGCAGCAAAGGGGGCCGGGACAGGCGTTACAATGAGCAGTTCTTC.

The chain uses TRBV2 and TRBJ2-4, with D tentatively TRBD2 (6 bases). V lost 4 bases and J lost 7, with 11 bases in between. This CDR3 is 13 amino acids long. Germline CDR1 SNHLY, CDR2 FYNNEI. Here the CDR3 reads CASSGEAANIQYF. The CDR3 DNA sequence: TGTGCCAGCAGTGGGGAGGCAGCGAACATTCAGTACTTC. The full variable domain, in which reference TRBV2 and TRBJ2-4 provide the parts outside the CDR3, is EPEVTQTPSHQVTQMGQEVILRCVPISNHLYFYWYRQILGQKVEFLVSFYNNEISEKSEIFDDQFSVERPDGSNFTLKIRSTKLEDSAMYFCASSGEAANIQYFGAGTRLSVL.

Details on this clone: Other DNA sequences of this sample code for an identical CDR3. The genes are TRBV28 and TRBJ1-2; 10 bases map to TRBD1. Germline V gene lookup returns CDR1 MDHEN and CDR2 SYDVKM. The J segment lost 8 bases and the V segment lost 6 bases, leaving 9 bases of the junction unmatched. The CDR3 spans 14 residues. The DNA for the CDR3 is TGTGCCAGCAGCCCTAGACAGGGGGCTGAAGGCTACACCTTC. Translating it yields CASSPRQGAEGYTF.

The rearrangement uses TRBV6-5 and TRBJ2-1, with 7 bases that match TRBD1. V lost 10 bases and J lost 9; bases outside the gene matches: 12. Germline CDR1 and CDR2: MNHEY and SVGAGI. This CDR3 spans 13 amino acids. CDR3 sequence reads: CATREGAVPEQFF. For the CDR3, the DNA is TGTGCCACCCGCGAGGGGGCGGTTCCTGAGCAGTTCTTC.

CDR3: CASSLRDILSGANVLTF. In DNA, the CDR3 is TGTGCCAGCAGCTTACGGGACATCCTCTCTGGGGCCAACGTCCTGACTTTC. The rearrangement links TRBV7-8 to TRBJ2-6, with D perhaps matching TRBD1 (6 bases). This CDR3 has 17 residues. The V gene's germline CDR1 is SGHVS and CDR2 FQNEAQ. Between the trimmed V and J ends, which lost 2 bases and 0 bases, there was a span of 11 bases.

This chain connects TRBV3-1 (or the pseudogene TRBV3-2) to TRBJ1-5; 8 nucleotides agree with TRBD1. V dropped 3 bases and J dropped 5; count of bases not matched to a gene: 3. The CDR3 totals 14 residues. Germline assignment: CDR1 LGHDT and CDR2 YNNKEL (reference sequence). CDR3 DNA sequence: TGTGCCAGCAGCCAGGGACAGGTTTATCAGCCCCAGCATTTT. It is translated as CASSQGQVYQPQHF.

The DNA of the CDR3 is TGTGCCAGTAGTTTTGACACCAGCAATCAGCCCCAGCATTTT. Its translation: CASSFDTSNQPQHF. J is TRBJ1-5 and V is TRBV19; no firm D call. CDR1 is LNHDA, CDR2 SQIVND, per germline (reference sequence). V lost 5 bases, J lost 1 base, and 9 bases lay in between. CDR3 length equals 14 residues.

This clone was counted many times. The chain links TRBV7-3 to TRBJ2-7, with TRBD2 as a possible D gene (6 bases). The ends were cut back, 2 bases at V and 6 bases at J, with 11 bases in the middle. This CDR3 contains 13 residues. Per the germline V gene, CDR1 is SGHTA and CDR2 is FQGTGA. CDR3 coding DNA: TGTGCCAGCAGCTTAGACTGGGGAGGCGAGCAGTACTTC. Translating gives CASSLDWGGEQYF.

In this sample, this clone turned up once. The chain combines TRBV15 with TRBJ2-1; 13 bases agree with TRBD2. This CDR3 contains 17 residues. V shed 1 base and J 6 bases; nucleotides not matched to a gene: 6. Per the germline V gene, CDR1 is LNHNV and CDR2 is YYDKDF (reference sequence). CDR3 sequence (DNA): TGTGCCACCAGCAGAGGGAGGACTAGCGGGGGCCTCAATGAGCAGTTCTTC. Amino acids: CATSRGRTSGGLNEQFF.

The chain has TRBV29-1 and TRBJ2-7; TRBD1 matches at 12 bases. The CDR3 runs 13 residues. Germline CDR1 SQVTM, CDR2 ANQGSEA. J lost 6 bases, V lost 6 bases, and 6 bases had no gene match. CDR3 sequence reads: CSVAGQGASEQYF. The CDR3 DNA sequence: TGCAGCGTAGCGGGACAGGGGGCTTCCGAGCAGTACTTC.

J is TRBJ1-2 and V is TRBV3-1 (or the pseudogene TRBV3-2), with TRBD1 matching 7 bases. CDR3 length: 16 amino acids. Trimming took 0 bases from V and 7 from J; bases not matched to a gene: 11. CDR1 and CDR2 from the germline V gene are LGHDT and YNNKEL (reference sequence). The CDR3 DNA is TGTGCCAGCAGCCAAGATCAAGGGTGGGCAGGGGGTGGCTACACCTTC. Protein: CASSQDQGWAGGGYTF.